Described below is a single T cell receptor beta chain sequence and its context. The sample originates from a study of T cell responses to AZD1222 COVID-19 vaccine. Method: immunoSEQ multiplex PCR; TCRdb's copy keeps in-frame clones and lacks some. The data contain 90,000 to 110,000 clones, about 80% of them seen just once; the ten biggest clones take up 5%. Per the germline V gene, CDR1 is SQVTM and CDR2 is ANQGSEA. Trimming removed 3 bases from V and 1 base from J, with 6 bases in between. CDR3 size: 12 residues. Material: peripheral blood, obtained on day 0 of AZD1222 vaccination. V usage is TRBV29-1 and J usage is TRBJ1-1, with D perhaps TRBD1 (5 bases). The origin of this receptor is an adult in good health. CDR3 nucleotide sequence: TGCAGCGTTGAGGGGGGGAACACTGAAGCTTTCTTT. Translating gives CSVEGGNTEAFF.